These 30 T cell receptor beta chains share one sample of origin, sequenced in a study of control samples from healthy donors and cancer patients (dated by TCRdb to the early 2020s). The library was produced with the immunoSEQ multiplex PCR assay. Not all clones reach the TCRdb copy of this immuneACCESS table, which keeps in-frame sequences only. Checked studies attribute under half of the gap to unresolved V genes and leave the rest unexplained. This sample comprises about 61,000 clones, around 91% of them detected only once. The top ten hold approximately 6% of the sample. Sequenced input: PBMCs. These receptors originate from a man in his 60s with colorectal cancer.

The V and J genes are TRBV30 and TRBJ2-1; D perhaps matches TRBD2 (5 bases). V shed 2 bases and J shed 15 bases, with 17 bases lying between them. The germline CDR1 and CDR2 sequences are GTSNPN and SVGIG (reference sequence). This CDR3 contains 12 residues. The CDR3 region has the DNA TGTGCCTGGAGTATCCAGGAGGCCCCCCCGTTCTTC. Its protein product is CAWSIQEAPPFF.

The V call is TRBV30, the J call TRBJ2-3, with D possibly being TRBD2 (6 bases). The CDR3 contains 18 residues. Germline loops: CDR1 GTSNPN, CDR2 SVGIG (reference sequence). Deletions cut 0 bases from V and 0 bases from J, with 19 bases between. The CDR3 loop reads CAWSVGGTGTFSTDTQYF. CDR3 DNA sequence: TGTGCCTGGAGTGTGGGGGGTACGGGGACCTTTAGCACAGATACGCAGTATTTT.

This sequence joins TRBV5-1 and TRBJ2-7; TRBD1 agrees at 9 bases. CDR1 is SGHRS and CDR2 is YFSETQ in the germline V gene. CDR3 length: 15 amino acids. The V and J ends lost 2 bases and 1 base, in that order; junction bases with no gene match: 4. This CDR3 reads CASSLRTGVSYEQYF. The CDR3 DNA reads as TGCGCCAGCAGCTTAAGGACAGGGGTATCCTACGAGCAGTACTTC.

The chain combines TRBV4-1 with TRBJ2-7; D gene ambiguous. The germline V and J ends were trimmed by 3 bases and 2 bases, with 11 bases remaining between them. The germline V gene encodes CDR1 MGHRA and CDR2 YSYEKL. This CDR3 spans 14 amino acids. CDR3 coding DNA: TGCGCCAGCAGCCACGTCGACACCCCCTACGAGCAGTACTTC. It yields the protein CASSHVDTPYEQYF.

For the CDR3, the DNA is TGTGCCAGTAGTATACCGGGGCTAGCGGGGAAGGATACGCAGTATTTT. This codes for CASSIPGLAGKDTQYF. The chain uses TRBV19 and TRBJ2-3, with TRBD2 matching 9 bases. In germline, CDR1 is LNHDA, CDR2 SQIVND (reference sequence). With V trimmed by 2 bases and J by 6 bases, 9 bases remained unmatched. The CDR3 runs to 16 residues.

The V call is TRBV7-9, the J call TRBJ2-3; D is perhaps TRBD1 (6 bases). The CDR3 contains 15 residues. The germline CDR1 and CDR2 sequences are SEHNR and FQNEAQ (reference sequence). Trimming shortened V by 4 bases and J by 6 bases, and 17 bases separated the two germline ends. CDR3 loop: CASSSRGTIPDTQYF. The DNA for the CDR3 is TGTGCCAGCAGCTCTCGAGGGACAATCCCCGATACGCAGTATTTT.

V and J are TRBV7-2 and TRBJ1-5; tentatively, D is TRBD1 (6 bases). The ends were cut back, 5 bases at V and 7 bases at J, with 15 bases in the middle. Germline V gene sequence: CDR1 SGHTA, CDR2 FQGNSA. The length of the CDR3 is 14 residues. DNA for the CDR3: TGTGCCAGCAGCCCGGTCAGGGGCGGCCAGCCCCAGCATTTT. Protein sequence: CASSPVRGGQPQHF.

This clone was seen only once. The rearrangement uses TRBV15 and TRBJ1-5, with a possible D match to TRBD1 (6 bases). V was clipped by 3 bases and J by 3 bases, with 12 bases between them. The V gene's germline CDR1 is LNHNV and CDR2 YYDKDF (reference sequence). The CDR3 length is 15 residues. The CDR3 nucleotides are TGTGCCACCAGCAGCGCACAGGGACCCAATCAGCCCCAGCATTTT. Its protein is CATSSAQGPNQPQHF.

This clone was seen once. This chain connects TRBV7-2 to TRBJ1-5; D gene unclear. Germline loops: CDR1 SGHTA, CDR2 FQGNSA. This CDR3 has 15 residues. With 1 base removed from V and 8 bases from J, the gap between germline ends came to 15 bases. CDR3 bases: TGTGCCAGCAGCTTAGGGGGAGGGATTGGGGAGCCCCAGCATTTT. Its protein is CASSLGGGIGEPQHF.

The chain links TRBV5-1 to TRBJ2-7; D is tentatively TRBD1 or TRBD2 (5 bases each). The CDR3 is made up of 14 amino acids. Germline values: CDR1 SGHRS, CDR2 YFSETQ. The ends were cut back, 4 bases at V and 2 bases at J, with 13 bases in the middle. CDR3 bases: TGCGCCAGCAGCCCACGGGACGGAACCTACGAGCAGTACTTC. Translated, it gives CASSPRDGTYEQYF.

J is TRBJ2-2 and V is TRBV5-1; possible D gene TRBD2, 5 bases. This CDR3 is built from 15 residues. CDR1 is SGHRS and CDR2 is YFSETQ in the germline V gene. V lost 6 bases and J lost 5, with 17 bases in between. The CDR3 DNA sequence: TGCGCCAGCATCGGACCGACCAGCGGAACCGGGGAGCTGTTTTTT. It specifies CASIGPTSGTGELFF.

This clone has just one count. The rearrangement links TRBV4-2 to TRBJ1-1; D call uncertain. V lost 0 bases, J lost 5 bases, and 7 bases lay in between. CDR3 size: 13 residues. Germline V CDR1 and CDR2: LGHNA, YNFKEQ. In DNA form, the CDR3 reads TGTGCCAGCAGCCAAGAGGGCAGAACTGAAGCTTTCTTT. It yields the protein CASSQEGRTEAFF.

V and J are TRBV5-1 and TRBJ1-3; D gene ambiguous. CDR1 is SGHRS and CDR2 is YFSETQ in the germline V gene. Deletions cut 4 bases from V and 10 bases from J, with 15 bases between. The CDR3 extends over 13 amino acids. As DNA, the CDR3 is TGCGCCAGCAGCCCCGGGCCCGGTCAGACCATATATTTT. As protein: CASSPGPGQTIYF.

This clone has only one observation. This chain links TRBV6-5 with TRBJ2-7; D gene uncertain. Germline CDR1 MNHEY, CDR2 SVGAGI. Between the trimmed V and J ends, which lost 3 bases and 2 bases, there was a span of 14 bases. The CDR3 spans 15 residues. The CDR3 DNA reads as TGTGCCAGCAGTTATTTCGGTACTTGGGCCTACGAGCAGTACTTC. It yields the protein CASSYFGTWAYEQYF.

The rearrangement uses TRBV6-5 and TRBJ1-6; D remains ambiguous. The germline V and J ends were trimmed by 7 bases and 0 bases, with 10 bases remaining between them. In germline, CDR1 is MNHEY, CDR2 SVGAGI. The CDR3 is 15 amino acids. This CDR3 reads CASTRPNSYNSPLHF. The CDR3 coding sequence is TGTGCCAGCACCCGACCTAACTCCTATAATTCACCCCTCCACTTT.

The CDR3 reads CAISPGQGRGYGYTF. The DNA for the CDR3 is TGTGCCATCAGTCCGGGACAAGGGAGGGGCTATGGCTACACCTTC. The chain joins TRBV10-3 to TRBJ1-2; D may be TRBD1 (6 bases). Germline-derived CDR1 and CDR2 are ENHRY and SYGVKD. This CDR3 is 15 amino acids long. Trimming pared 5 bases from V and 4 bases from J, leaving 17 bases between.

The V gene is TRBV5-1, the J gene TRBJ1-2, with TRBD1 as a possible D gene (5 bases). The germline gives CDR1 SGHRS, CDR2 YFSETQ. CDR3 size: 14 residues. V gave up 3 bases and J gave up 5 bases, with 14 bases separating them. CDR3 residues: CASSSEGRGYGYTF. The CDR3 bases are TGCGCCAGCAGCTCGGAGGGGCGGGGGTATGGCTACACCTTC.

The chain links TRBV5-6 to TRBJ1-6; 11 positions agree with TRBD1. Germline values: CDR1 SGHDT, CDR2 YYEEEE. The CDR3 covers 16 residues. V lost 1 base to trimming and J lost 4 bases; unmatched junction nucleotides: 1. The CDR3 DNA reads TGTGCCAGCAGCTTGCGGGACAGGGGGTATAATTCACCCCTCCACTTT. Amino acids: CASSLRDRGYNSPLHF.

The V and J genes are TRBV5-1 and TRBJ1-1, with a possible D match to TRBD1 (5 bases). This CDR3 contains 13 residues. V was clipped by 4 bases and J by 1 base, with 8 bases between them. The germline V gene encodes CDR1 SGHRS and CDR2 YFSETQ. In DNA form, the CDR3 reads TGCGCCAGCAGCACGACAGAGAACACTGAAGCTTTCTTT. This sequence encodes CASSTTENTEAFF.

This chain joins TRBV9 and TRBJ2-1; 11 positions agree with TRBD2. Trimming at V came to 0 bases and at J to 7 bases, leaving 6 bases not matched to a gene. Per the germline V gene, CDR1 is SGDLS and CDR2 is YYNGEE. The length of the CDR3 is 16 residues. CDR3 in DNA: TGTGCCAGCAGCGTAGAGGCTAGCGGGGGGACGAATGAGCAGTTCTTC. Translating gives CASSVEASGGTNEQFF.

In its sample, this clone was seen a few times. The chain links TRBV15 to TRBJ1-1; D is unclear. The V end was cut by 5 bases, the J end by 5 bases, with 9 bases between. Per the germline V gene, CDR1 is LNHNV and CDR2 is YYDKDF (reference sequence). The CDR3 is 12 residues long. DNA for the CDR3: TGTGCCACCAGCCAATGGACTACTGAAGCTTTCTTT. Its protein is CATSQWTTEAFF.

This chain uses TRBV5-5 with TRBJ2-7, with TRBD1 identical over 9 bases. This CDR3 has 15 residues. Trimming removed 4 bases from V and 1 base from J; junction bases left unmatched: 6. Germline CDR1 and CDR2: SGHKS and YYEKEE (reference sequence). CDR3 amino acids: CASSPPGQGSYEQYF. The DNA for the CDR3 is TGTGCCAGCAGCCCGCCGGGACAGGGATCCTACGAGCAGTACTTC.

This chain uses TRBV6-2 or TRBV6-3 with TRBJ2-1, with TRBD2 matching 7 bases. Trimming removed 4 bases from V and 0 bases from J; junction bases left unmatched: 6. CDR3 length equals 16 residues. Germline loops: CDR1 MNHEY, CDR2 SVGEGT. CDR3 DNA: TGTGCCAGCAGTTCGCCTCTAGCGGCCTCCTACAATGAGCAGTTCTTC. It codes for CASSSPLAASYNEQFF.

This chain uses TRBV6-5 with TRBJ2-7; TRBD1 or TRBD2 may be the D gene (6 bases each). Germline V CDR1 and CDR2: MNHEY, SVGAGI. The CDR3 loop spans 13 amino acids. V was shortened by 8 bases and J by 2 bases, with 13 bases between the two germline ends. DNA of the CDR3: TGTGCCAGCGGGGGGCCGACCCCCTACGAGCAGTACTTC. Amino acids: CASGGPTPYEQYF.

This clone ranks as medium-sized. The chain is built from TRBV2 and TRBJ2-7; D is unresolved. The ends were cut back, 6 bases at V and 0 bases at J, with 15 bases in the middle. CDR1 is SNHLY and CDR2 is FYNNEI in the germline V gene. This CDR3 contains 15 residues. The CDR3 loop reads CASSRTTSSSYEQYF. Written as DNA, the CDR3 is TGTGCCAGCAGCCGCACTACATCCAGCTCCTACGAGCAGTACTTC.

In nucleotides, the CDR3 is TGTGCCAGCAGCGTAGGATATGGGGGTGTCTTGAACACTGAAGCTTTCTTT. Residues: CASSVGYGGVLNTEAFF. The gene calls are TRBV9 and TRBJ1-1; TRBD1 is a possible D gene (5 bases). There are 17 residues in the CDR3. Trimming removed 0 bases from V and 0 bases from J, with 15 bases in between. The V gene's germline CDR1 is SGDLS and CDR2 YYNGEE.

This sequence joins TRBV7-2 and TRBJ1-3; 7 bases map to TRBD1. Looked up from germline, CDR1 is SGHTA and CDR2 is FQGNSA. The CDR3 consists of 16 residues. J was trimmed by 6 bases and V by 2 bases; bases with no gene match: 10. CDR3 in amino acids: CASSLSRQGQKNTIYF. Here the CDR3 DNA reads TGTGCCAGCAGCTTATCCCGACAGGGTCAGAAAAACACCATATATTTT. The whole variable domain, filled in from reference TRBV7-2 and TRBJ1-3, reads GAGVSQSPSNKVTEKGKDVELRCDPISGHTALYWYRQSLGQGLEFLIYFQGNSAPDKSGLPSDRFSAERTGGSVSTLTIQRTQQEDSAVYLCASSLSRQGQKNTIYFGEGSWLTVV.

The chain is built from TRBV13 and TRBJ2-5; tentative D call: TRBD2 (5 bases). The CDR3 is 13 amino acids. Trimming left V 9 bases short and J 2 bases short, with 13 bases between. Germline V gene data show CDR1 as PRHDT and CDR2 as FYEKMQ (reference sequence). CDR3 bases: TGTGCCAGTTTGATGGGGAGACAAGAGACCCAGTACTTC. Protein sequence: CASLMGRQETQYF.

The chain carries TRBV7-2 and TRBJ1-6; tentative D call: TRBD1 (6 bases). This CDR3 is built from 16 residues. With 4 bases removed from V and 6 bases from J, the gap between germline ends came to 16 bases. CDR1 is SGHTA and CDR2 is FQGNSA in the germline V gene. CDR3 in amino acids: CASSSAGGLINSPLHF. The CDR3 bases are TGTGCCAGCAGCTCGGCCGGGGGGCTTATTAATTCACCCCTCCACTTT.

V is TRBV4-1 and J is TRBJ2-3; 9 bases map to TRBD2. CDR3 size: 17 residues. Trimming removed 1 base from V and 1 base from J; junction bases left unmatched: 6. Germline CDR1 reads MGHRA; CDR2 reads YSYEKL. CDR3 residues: CASSQGRAGGRTDTQYF. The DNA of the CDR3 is TGCGCCAGCAGCCAAGGTCGAGCGGGGGGACGCACAGATACGCAGTATTTT.